Below are 28 T cell receptor beta chains sequenced from a single sample in a study of blood T cell repertoires in COVID-19 (dated by TCRdb to 2020 to 2021). The library relied on the immunoSEQ multiplex PCR assay. TCRdb carries this immuneACCESS record with in-frame sequences only. Its versions omit some clonotypes, under half of them owing to an unresolved V gene in the studies checked, with the rest unexplained. For this sample the table gives 20,000 to 25,000 clones, of which 70% to 90% were detected only once. 5.5% to 7.5% of the sample lies in the top ten. Material: peripheral blood. The receptors were sampled from a woman at least 80 years old with active COVID-19.

The chain employs TRBV14 and TRBJ2-7; maybe TRBD1 (6 bases). CDR3 size: 15 residues. Germline values: CDR1 SGHDN, CDR2 FVKESK. V was clipped by 0 bases and J by 2 bases, with 11 bases between them. The chain's CDR3 is CASSQEWTETYEQYF. CDR3 in DNA: TGTGCCAGCAGCCAAGAGTGGACAGAAACCTACGAGCAGTACTTC.

The chain recombines TRBV7-6 with TRBJ2-2; a weak D match, TRBD2 (5 bases). CDR1 and CDR2 (germline): SGHVS, FNYEAQ. The CDR3 extends over 16 amino acids. Between the trimmed V and J ends, which lost 5 bases and 0 bases, there was a span of 13 bases. CDR3 nucleotides: TGTGCCAGCAGCCTCACCGGGAACGCGAACACCGGGGAGCTGTTTTTT. Protein product: CASSLTGNANTGELFF. Full variable domain (missing parts from reference TRBV7-6 and TRBJ2-2): GAGVSQSPRYKVTKRGQDVALRCDPISGHVSLYWYRQALGQGPEFLTYFNYEAQQDKSGLPNDRFSAERPEGSISTLTIQRTEQRDSAMYRCASSLTGNANTGELFFGEGSRLTVL.

V usage is TRBV6-2 or TRBV6-3 and J usage is TRBJ1-5; TRBD1 matches at 12 bases. Unmatched junction bases numbered 7, after V lost 6 bases and J lost 7 bases. The CDR3 consists of 15 residues. Germline lookup yields CDR1 MNHEY and CDR2 SVGEGT. CDR3 protein: CASSGTGGERQPQHF. Here the CDR3 DNA reads TGTGCCAGCAGCGGGACAGGGGGCGAACGCCAGCCCCAGCATTTT.

The V gene is TRBV9, the J gene TRBJ1-2; D remains unclear. Trimming pared 0 bases from V and 0 bases from J, leaving 3 bases between. The germline V gene encodes CDR1 SGDLS and CDR2 YYNGEE. The CDR3 is made up of 13 amino acids. The CDR3 loop reads CASSVAANYGYTF. The DNA for the CDR3 is TGTGCCAGCAGCGTAGCAGCTAACTATGGCTACACCTTC. Supplemented by reference TRBV9 and TRBJ1-2, the full variable domain reads DSGVTQTPKHLITATGQRVTLRCSPRSGDLSVYWYQQSLDQGLQFLIQYYNGEERAKGNILERFSAQQFPDLHSELNLSSLELGDSALYFCASSVAANYGYTFGSGTRLTVV.

The CDR3 nucleotides are TGTGCCAGCAGCGTAGGGGGCGGGGGGCCTGCCTACGAGCAGTACTTC. This encodes CASSVGGGGPAYEQYF. The chain couples TRBV9 to TRBJ2-7; 8 bases fit TRBD2. V gave up 0 bases and J gave up 2 bases; unmatched junction bases: 7. CDR1 is SGDLS, CDR2 YYNGEE, per germline. The CDR3 length is 16 residues.

CDR3 residues: CASSLSQGRTYEQYF. The CDR3 bases are TGTGCCAGCAGCTTGAGTCAGGGGAGAACCTACGAGCAGTACTTC. The rearrangement uses TRBV5-8 and TRBJ2-7; possible D gene TRBD1, 6 bases. Per the germline V gene, CDR1 is SGHTS and CDR2 is YDEGEE. The germline V and J ends were trimmed by 1 base and 2 bases, with 13 bases remaining between them. CDR3 length: 15 amino acids.

The count of this clone is one. The rearrangement links TRBV5-1 to TRBJ1-1; TRBD1 is a possible D gene (5 bases). Germline V gene sequence: CDR1 SGHRS, CDR2 YFSETQ. This CDR3 has 16 residues. Trimming cost V 0 bases and J 5 bases, with 17 bases left between them. CDR3 bases: TGCGCCAGCAGCTTGGGGGACTCACTTGGTACTACTGAAGCTTTCTTT. This codes for CASSLGDSLGTTEAFF. The full variable domain, its missing parts supplied by reference TRBV5-1 and TRBJ1-1, is KAGVTQTPRYLIKTRGQQVTLSCSPISGHRSVSWYQQTPGQGLQFLFEYFSETQRNKGNFPGRFSGRQFSNSRSEMNVSTLELGDSALYLCASSLGDSLGTTEAFFGQGTRLTVV.

This clone was observed a handful of times. The genes are TRBV4-2 and TRBJ2-5, with a tentative D call TRBD2 (5 bases). Germline lookup yields CDR1 LGHNA and CDR2 YNFKEQ. Trimming took off 1 base at V and 5 bases at J, with 11 bases between the two ends. The CDR3 totals 14 residues. In DNA, the CDR3 is TGTGCCAGCAGCCAAGGTAACGGGGTCGAGACCCAGTACTTC. Amino acid sequence: CASSQGNGVETQYF.

This clone appeared once. V and J are TRBV19 and TRBJ1-2; D ambiguous. Trimming took 5 bases from V and 2 from J, leaving 9 bases between them. CDR1 is LNHDA, CDR2 SQIVND, per germline (reference sequence). The CDR3 totals 13 residues. The CDR3 DNA sequence: TGTGCCAGTAGTGTCGACACAAACTATGGCTACACCTTC. Its protein product is CASSVDTNYGYTF.

The chain links TRBV7-2 to TRBJ2-1; 15 bases agree with TRBD2. After removal of 4 bases from V and 12 bases from J, the junction contained 7 bases not matched to a gene. The CDR3 sequence is 15 residues long. CDR1 SGHTA and CDR2 FQGNSA come from the germline V gene. This CDR3 reads CASSSRTSGGAGQFF. CDR3 bases: TGTGCCAGCAGCTCCCGGACTAGCGGGGGGGCCGGGCAGTTCTTC.

This clone was detected only once. In DNA form, the CDR3 reads TGTGCCAGCAGTCCGATAGGACAGGACGCCGGGGAGCTGTTTTTT. Encoded protein: CASSPIGQDAGELFF. The chain carries TRBV6-6 and TRBJ2-2; 7 bases align to TRBD1. The CDR3 is 15 residues long. Germline CDR1 is MNHNY and CDR2 is SVGAGI (reference sequence). The J segment lost 6 bases and the V segment lost 5 bases, leaving 9 bases of the junction unmatched.

The gene calls are TRBV7-3 and TRBJ2-6, with no clear D. Germline V gives CDR1 SGHTA, CDR2 FQGTGA. The length of the CDR3 is 15 residues. Trimming pared 5 bases from V and 2 bases from J, leaving 10 bases between. The CDR3 DNA reads as TGTGCCAGCAGCCCCATTGGAGCTGGGGCCAACGTCCTGACTTTC. Translation: CASSPIGAGANVLTF.

The chain combines TRBV4-3 with TRBJ2-1, with D possibly matching TRBD1 (5 bases). This CDR3 contains 16 residues. CDR1 is LGHNA and CDR2 is YSLEER in the germline V gene. The germline V and J ends were trimmed by 0 bases and 0 bases, with 9 bases remaining between them. The CDR3 nucleotides read TGCGCCAGCAGCCAAGACCAGGGCCCCTCCTACAATGAGCAGTTCTTC. Translating it yields CASSQDQGPSYNEQFF.

The chain has TRBV18 and TRBJ2-5; no clear D. CDR1 KGHSH and CDR2 LQKENI come from the germline V gene. CDR3 length: 13 amino acids. The germline V and J ends were trimmed by 0 bases and 5 bases, with 7 bases remaining between them. The CDR3 nucleotides read TGTGCCAGCTCACCACCGAGTCGGGAGACCCAGTACTTC. Its protein product is CASSPPSRETQYF.

The gene calls are TRBV5-6 and TRBJ2-7, with D possibly TRBD2 on 6 matching bases. Trimming removed 1 base at V and 0 bases at J, with 23 bases between. This CDR3 is built from 19 residues. Germline V gene sequence: CDR1 SGHDT, CDR2 YYEEEE. DNA of the CDR3: TGTGCCAGCAGCTTGCGGGGGTTGTTCATCGGGGGACCCTCCTACGAGCAGTACTTC. This translates into CASSLRGLFIGGPSYEQYF. Using reference TRBV5-6 and TRBJ2-7 for the parts outside the CDR3, the full variable domain is DAGVTQSPTHLIKTRGQQVTLRCSPKSGHDTVSWYQQALGQGPQFIFQYYEEEERQRGNFPDRFSGHQFPNYSSELNVNALLLGDSALYLCASSLRGLFIGGPSYEQYFGPGTRLTVT.

The V gene is TRBV6-5, the J gene TRBJ1-2; no clear D. Trimming shortened V by 6 bases and J by 5 bases, and 16 bases separated the two germline ends. This CDR3 is built from 14 residues. CDR1 and CDR2 from the germline V gene are MNHEY and SVGAGI. CDR3 DNA: TGTGCCAGCAGACCGAGGGCCCAGACATATGGCTACACCTTC. It yields the protein CASRPRAQTYGYTF.

The chain links TRBV7-3 to TRBJ2-3; 8 bases map to TRBD2. CDR1 SGHTA and CDR2 FQGTGA come from the germline V gene. CDR3 length: 14 amino acids. Trimming took 4 bases from V and 5 from J; bases not matched to a gene: 5. This CDR3 is CASSSSGLGDTQYF. DNA for the CDR3: TGTGCCAGCAGCTCCTCGGGACTAGGAGATACGCAGTATTTT.

DNA of the CDR3: TGTGCCAGTAGAAGAGGGCCCTACGAGCAGTACTTC. Translating gives CASRRGPYEQYF. V usage is TRBV19 and J usage is TRBJ2-7; D perhaps matches TRBD2 (5 bases). CDR1 and CDR2 (germline): LNHDA, SQIVND (reference sequence). CDR3 size: 12 residues. Trimming left V 6 bases short and J 2 bases short, with 8 bases between.

The rearrangement links TRBV6-5 to TRBJ2-7; 13 nucleotides match TRBD2. The CDR3 consists of 14 residues. V trimming: 9 bases; J trimming: 7 bases; junction bases outside the gene matches: 9. The germline V gene has CDR1 MNHEY and CDR2 SVGAGI. Here the CDR3 DNA reads TGTGCCAGTCTACCCGGGACTAGCGGGGCAGAGCAGTACTTC. It specifies CASLPGTSGAEQYF.

The chain has TRBV4-2 and TRBJ2-7; 7 bases fit TRBD1. The CDR3 has 15 amino acids. The trim removed 3 bases at V and 4 bases at J, leaving 9 bases unmatched. Germline V gene lookup returns CDR1 LGHNA and CDR2 YNFKEQ. The CDR3 reads CASSQDSGTAYEQYF. CDR3 DNA: TGTGCCAGCAGCCAGGACTCTGGGACAGCGTACGAGCAGTACTTC.

The rearrangement links TRBV21-1 to TRBJ2-7; the table calls TRBD2, which could not be checked here. TRBV21-1 is a listed pseudogene. This CDR3 spans 14 amino acids. The CDR3 sequence: CASSNNPRAYEQYF. The CDR3 region has the DNA TGTGCCAGCAGCAATAATCCTCGGGCCTACGAGCAGTACTTC.

V is TRBV25-1 and J is TRBJ1-1, with TRBD1 identical over 8 bases. V lost 6 bases, J lost 0 bases, and 12 bases stayed unmatched. This CDR3 has 17 residues. Germline CDR1 MGHDK, CDR2 SYGVNS. CDR3 region: CASSPGWTGIMNTEAFF. Here the CDR3 DNA reads TGTGCCAGCAGCCCTGGGTGGACAGGGATCATGAACACTGAAGCTTTCTTT.

The chain joins TRBV5-4 to TRBJ1-1; no firm D call. CDR1 and CDR2 from the germline V gene are SGHNT and YYREEE (reference sequence). Trimming took off 4 bases at V and 4 bases at J, with 11 bases between the two ends. This CDR3 contains 13 residues. The CDR3 reads CASSPAGGTEAFF. The CDR3 bases are TGTGCCAGCAGCCCTGCGGGTGGCACTGAAGCTTTCTTT.

This clone is categorized as large. This sequence joins TRBV2 and TRBJ1-2, with D perhaps matching TRBD1 (5 bases). This CDR3 contains 14 residues. V lost 1 base and J lost 7, with 13 bases in between. The germline CDR1 and CDR2 sequences are SNHLY and FYNNEI. The CDR3 is CASSEVRMGGGYTF. CDR3 nucleotide sequence: TGTGCCAGCAGTGAAGTCAGGATGGGGGGTGGCTACACCTTC.

This clone was detected only a few times. The genes are TRBV7-2 and TRBJ2-3, with D perhaps matching TRBD2 (6 bases). Germline CDR1 reads SGHTA; CDR2 reads FQGNSA. V was shortened by 1 base and J by 3 bases, with 11 bases between the two germline ends. CDR3 length: 15 amino acids. DNA of the CDR3: TGTGCCAGCAGCTTAGGAGGGACTGTTACAGATACGCAGTATTTT. Its translation: CASSLGGTVTDTQYF.

V usage is TRBV3-1 (or the pseudogene TRBV3-2) and J usage is TRBJ2-7, with D possibly being TRBD2 (6 bases). V lost 0 bases, J lost 6 bases, and 12 bases lay in between. Germline CDR1 LGHDT, CDR2 YNNKEL (reference sequence). The CDR3 loop spans 14 amino acids. CDR3: CASSQDHGGVEQYF. CDR3 sequence (DNA): TGTGCCAGCAGCCAAGATCATGGAGGGGTCGAGCAGTACTTC.

The rearrangement uses TRBV6-5 and TRBJ2-5; possibly TRBD1 for D (5 bases). The V gene's germline CDR1 is MNHEY and CDR2 SVGAGI. V lost 3 bases, J lost 5 bases, and 19 bases lay in between. The CDR3 is 16 residues long. CDR3 DNA: TGTGCCAGCAGTTATTACGGTCAGGGATTTTCGGAGACCCAGTACTTC. Amino acids: CASSYYGQGFSETQYF.

The rearrangement links TRBV2 to TRBJ2-1; 9 nucleotides line up with TRBD1. The germline CDR1 and CDR2 sequences are SNHLY and FYNNEI. The CDR3 length is 15 residues. J was trimmed by 6 bases and V by 6 bases; bases with no gene match: 9. CDR3 DNA sequence: TGTGCCAGCAGGTCCGGACAGGGGATCTCCAATGAGCAGTTCTTC. It is translated as CASRSGQGISNEQFF.